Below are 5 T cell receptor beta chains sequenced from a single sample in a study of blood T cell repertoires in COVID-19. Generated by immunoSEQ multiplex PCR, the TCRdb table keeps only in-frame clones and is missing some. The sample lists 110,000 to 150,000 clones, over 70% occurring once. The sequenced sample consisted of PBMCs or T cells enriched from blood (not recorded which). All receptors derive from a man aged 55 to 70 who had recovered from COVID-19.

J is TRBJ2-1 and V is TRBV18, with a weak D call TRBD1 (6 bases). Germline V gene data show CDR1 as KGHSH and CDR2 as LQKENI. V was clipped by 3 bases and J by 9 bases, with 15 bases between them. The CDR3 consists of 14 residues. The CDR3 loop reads CASSPQSGAREQFF. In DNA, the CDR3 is TGTGCCAGCTCACCTCAATCAGGGGCCCGTGAGCAGTTCTTC.

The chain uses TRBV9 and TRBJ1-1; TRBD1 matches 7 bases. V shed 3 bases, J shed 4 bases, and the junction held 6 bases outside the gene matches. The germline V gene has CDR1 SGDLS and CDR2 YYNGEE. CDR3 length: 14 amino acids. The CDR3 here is CASSDPRGLTEAFF. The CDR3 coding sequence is TGTGCCAGCAGCGATCCAAGGGGGCTCACTGAAGCTTTCTTT.

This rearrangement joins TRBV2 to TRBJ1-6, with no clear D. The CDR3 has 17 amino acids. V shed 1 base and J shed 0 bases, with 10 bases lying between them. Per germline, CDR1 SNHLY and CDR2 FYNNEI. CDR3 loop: CASSEVRASSYNSPLHF. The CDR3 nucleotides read TGTGCCAGCAGTGAAGTGAGGGCCAGCTCCTATAATTCACCCCTCCACTTT.

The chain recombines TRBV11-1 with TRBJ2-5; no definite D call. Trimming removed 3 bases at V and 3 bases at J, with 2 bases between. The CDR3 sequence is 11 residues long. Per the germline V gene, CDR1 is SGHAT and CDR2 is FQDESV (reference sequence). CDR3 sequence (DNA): TGTGCCAGCAGCTTCGAAGAGACCCAGTACTTC. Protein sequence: CASSFEETQYF.

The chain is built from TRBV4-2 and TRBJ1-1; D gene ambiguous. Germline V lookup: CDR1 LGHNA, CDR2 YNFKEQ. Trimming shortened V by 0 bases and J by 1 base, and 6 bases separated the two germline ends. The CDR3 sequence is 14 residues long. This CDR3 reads CASSQEEENTEAFF. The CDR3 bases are TGTGCCAGCAGCCAAGAAGAGGAGAACACTGAAGCTTTCTTT.